The 18 T cell receptor beta chains below were found in one sample sequenced in a study of T cells in Graves' hyperthyroidism and ophthalmopathy. The CDR3 regions of TCR beta were amplified from RNA transcripts. An initial round of RT-PCR targeting the TCR CDR3 relied on the HTBI primer set. One entry per CDR3 protein, called by TCRdb with MiXCR from the multiplex PCR reads. Of over 650,000 distinct CDR3 sequences listed, just under 45% are singletons. The material sequenced was peripheral blood or thyroid tissue (not recorded which). The receptors here all came from an adult man with Graves' disease, either hyperthyroidism or ophthalmopathy (not recorded which).

This clonotype has just a few counts. The chain recombines TRBV6-6 with TRBJ1-6; D perhaps matches TRBD1 (6 bases). CDR1 is MNHNY and CDR2 is SVGAGI in the germline V gene (reference sequence). The CDR3 length is 14 residues. The V end lost 4 bases, the J end lost 6 bases, and 10 bases lay between the germline ends. CDR3 amino acids: CASSFRDINSPLHF. The CDR3 DNA sequence: TGTGCCAGCAGTTTCCGGGACATTAATTCACCCCTCCACTTT.

CDR3 in DNA: TGCAGCGCCACGACAGGGGAAAAACTGTTTTTT. Protein: CSATTGEKLFF. V gene TRBV29-1 combines with J gene TRBJ1-4; 7 nucleotides match TRBD1. The trim removed 7 bases at V and 8 bases at J, leaving 4 bases unmatched. CDR1 is SQVTM, CDR2 ANQGSEA, per germline. The CDR3 contains 11 residues.

The chain couples TRBV20-1 to TRBJ1-1; 8 bases align to TRBD1. Germline CDR1 DFQATT, CDR2 SNEGSKA (reference sequence). The CDR3 totals 12 residues. J lost 6 bases, V lost 5 bases, and 5 bases had no gene match. The chain's CDR3 is CSAFGTGSEAFF. The DNA of the CDR3 is TGCAGTGCTTTCGGGACAGGCTCTGAAGCTTTCTTT.

The V call is TRBV2, the J call TRBJ2-5; D call uncertain. CDR3 length: 14 amino acids. V was cut by 9 bases and J by 7 bases, with 21 bases left in between. Germline CDR1 is SNHLY and CDR2 is FYNNEI. DNA of the CDR3: TGTGCCAGTACGTCGCTTGGGCAGAGTGGGACCCAGTACTTC. It translates to CASTSLGQSGTQYF.

Worth noting for this clonotype: This may be a read error, as it is one base from a much larger clone. The chain couples TRBV2 to TRBJ2-5; 14 positions agree with TRBD2. With V trimmed by 5 bases and J by 2 bases, 1 base remained unmatched. Germline CDR1 reads SNHLY; CDR2 reads FYNNEI. The CDR3 runs to 15 residues. The CDR3 is CASSRTSGRQETQYF. CDR3 nucleotides: TGTGCCAGCAGTAGGACTAGCGGGAGGCAAGAGACCCAGTACTTC. Combining the CDR3 with reference TRBV2 and TRBJ2-5 gives the whole variable domain EPEVTQTPSHQVTQMGQEVILRCVPISNHLYFYWYRQILGQKVEFLVSFYNNEISEKSEIFDDQFSVERPDGSNFTLKIRSTKLEDSAMYFCASSRTSGRQETQYFGPGTRLLVL.

The gene calls are TRBV7-9 and TRBJ2-7, with 7 bases fitting TRBD1. The CDR3 has 15 residues. V lost 4 bases to trimming and J lost 1 base; unmatched junction nucleotides: 7. Germline CDR1 SEHNR, CDR2 FQNEAQ (reference sequence). The CDR3 DNA reads TGTGCCAGCAGCTCCCCTCGGGACAGTTCCTACGAGCAGTACTTC. It codes for CASSSPRDSSYEQYF.

The chain combines TRBV6-6 with TRBJ2-7; the D gene is possibly TRBD1 (6 bases). The CDR3 has 16 amino acids. V lost 7 bases and J 0 bases, leaving 19 bases between the germline ends. In germline, CDR1 is MNHNY, CDR2 SVGAGI (reference sequence). Written as DNA, the CDR3 is TGTGCCAGCAACAAGTTAGGGGGTCTCAGCTCCTACGAGCAGTACTTC. It translates to CASNKLGGLSSYEQYF.

This clonotype has just a few counts. The rearrangement links TRBV20-1 to TRBJ1-2; TRBD1 aligns across 9 bases. Trimming cost V 5 bases and J 7 bases; bases outside gene matches: 14. The CDR3 runs to 15 residues. Germline CDR1 reads DFQATT; CDR2 reads SNEGSKA (reference sequence). The CDR3 DNA follows: TGCAGTGCTTACGACTGGGGCGGGACAGGGTCTGGCTACACCTTC. Translating gives CSAYDWGGTGSGYTF.

This clonotype was counted a few times. The V gene is TRBV7-6, the J gene TRBJ1-4; D is possibly TRBD1 (6 bases). The ends were cut back, 2 bases at V and 2 bases at J, with 15 bases in the middle. The CDR3 runs 17 residues. Germline CDR1 reads SGHVS; CDR2 reads FNYEAQ. The CDR3 nucleotides read TGTGCCAGCAGCTTATATGGGACATACGGGACTAATGAAAAACTGTTTTTT. Translated: CASSLYGTYGTNEKLFF.

This clonotype has ten or more counts. CDR3 nucleotides: TGCAGCGTACGGCCGGGACAGGGTGAAGCTTTCTTT. Translation: CSVRPGQGEAFF. The chain combines TRBV29-1 with TRBJ1-1; 9 bases are a match to TRBD1. After removal of 6 bases from V and 7 bases from J, the junction contained 6 bases not matched to a gene. Per germline, CDR1 SQVTM and CDR2 ANQGSEA. The CDR3 consists of 12 residues. Supplemented by reference TRBV29-1 and TRBJ1-1, the full variable domain reads SAVISQKPSRDICQRGTSLTIQCQVDSQVTMMFWYRQQPGQSLTLIATANQGSEATYESGFVIDKFPISRPNLTFSTLTVSNMSPEDSSIYLCSVRPGQGEAFFGQGTRLTVV.

CDR3 coding DNA: TGCAGCTTAACAATGAACACTGAAGCTTTCTTT. Amino acid sequence: CSLTMNTEAFF. The chain uses TRBV29-1 and TRBJ1-1; D ambiguous. V was clipped by 8 bases and J by 0 bases, with 7 bases between them. The CDR3 contains 11 residues. Germline lookup yields CDR1 SQVTM and CDR2 ANQGSEA.

The chain employs TRBV2 and TRBJ1-5; D gene unclear. CDR3 length: 13 residues. Germline assignment: CDR1 SNHLY and CDR2 FYNNEI. V lost 6 bases, J lost 3 bases, and 9 bases lay in between. The CDR3 DNA follows: TGTGCCAGCAGCGAAAGATACAATCAGCCCCAGCATTTT. This translates into CASSERYNQPQHF.

The rearrangement links TRBV6-1 to TRBJ2-3; the D is unclear. V was shortened by 6 bases and J by 9 bases, with 19 bases between the two germline ends. This CDR3 spans 14 amino acids. The germline V gene has CDR1 MNHNS and CDR2 SASEGT. As DNA, the CDR3 is TGTGCCAGCAGCCAACCGCGCCGGCCAGGCACGCAGTATTTT. Amino acids: CASSQPRRPGTQYF.

A few counts support this clonotype. The V call is TRBV20-1, the J call TRBJ2-7; weak D call: TRBD1 (8 bases). This CDR3 has 14 amino acids. The V gene lost 6 bases and the J gene lost 4 bases, with 19 bases spanning the gap. Per germline, CDR1 DFQATT and CDR2 SNEGSKA (reference sequence). For the CDR3, the DNA is TGCAGTGCATGGGGGGGACAGGTCGGATACGAGCAGTACTTC. Protein product: CSAWGGQVGYEQYF.

Remarks on this clonotype: One end of the junction fails to match germline, which may point to a read error. V and J are TRBV7-8 and TRBJ1-5; 9 bases align to TRBD1. The CDR3 length is 14 residues. Germline CDR1 SGHVS, CDR2 FQNEAQ. The CDR3 DNA reads TGTACCAGCAGCCGGACAGGGGACGAGCAGCCCCAGCATTTT. Translation: CTSSRTGDEQPQHF.

This chain uses TRBV6-1 with TRBJ2-5, with D perhaps given as TRBD1 or TRBD2 (5 bases each). Trimming took 7 bases from V and 1 from J, leaving 16 bases between them. Germline assignment: CDR1 MNHNS and CDR2 SASEGT. This CDR3 has 15 residues. In DNA form, the CDR3 reads TGTGCCAGCAACCGGGACGGACTGGTCCAAGAGACCCAGTACTTC. It translates to CASNRDGLVQETQYF.

The CDR3 DNA reads TGTGCCAGCAGTTCTGGGGGACGTCATTTCGATTCGGGCTACACCTTC. This translates into CASSSGGRHFDSGYTF. The chain recombines TRBV2 with TRBJ1-2; tentative D call: TRBD1 (5 bases). V was clipped by 5 bases and J by 8 bases, with 24 bases between them. Germline lookup yields CDR1 SNHLY and CDR2 FYNNEI. This CDR3 has 16 amino acids.

This chain connects TRBV7-9 to TRBJ1-6; the D gene is possibly TRBD1 (5 bases). The length of the CDR3 is 13 residues. Germline lookup yields CDR1 SEHNR and CDR2 FQNEAQ (reference sequence). V dropped 6 bases and J dropped 8 bases, with 11 bases sitting between them. This chain's CDR3 is CASRQVVDSPLHF. As DNA, the CDR3 is TGTGCCAGCAGACAGGTGGTTGATTCACCCCTCCACTTT.